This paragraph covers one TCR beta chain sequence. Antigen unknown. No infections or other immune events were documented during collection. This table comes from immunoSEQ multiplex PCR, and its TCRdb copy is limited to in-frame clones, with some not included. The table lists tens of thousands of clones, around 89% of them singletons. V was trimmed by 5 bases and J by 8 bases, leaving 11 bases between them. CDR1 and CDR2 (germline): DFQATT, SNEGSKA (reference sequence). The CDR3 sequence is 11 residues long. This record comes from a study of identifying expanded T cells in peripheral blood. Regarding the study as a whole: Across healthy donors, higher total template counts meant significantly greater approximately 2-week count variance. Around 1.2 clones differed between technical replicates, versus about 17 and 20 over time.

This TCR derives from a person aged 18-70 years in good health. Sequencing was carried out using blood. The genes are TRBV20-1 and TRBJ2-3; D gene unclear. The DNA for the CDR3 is TGCAGTGCTCTCGAGGTTGGTACGCAGTATTTT. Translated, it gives CSALEVGTQYF.